This is a list of T cell receptor beta chains from one sample in a study of blood T cell repertoires in COVID-19. Here immunoSEQ multiplex PCR was the method, and the copy in TCRdb shows in-frame clones only, minus some. This table has roughly 130,000 clones, about 80% appearing once. The sample taken for sequencing was peripheral blood. Receptors originate from a woman in her sixties with acute or convalescent COVID-19. CDR3s include the opening cysteine and the closing phenylalanine or tryptophan. The D gene is left open where the match is weak. A row's size may be missing; if present it is once, few, many or a size class.

v_call	clone_size	j_call	d_call	cdr3_aa	cdr3_nt
TRBV19	.	TRBJ2-3	TRBD1	CASSRQGNPDTQYF	TGTGCCAGTAGTAGACAGGGTAACCCAGATACGCAGTATTTT
TRBV7-9	once	TRBJ1-2	TRBD1	CASSPQTGGKGYTF	TGTGCCAGCAGCCCCCAAACAGGGGGCAAGGGCTACACCTTC
TRBV30	.	TRBJ2-1	.	CAWSVGLSSYNEQFF	TGTGCCTGGAGTGTGGGCCTGAGCTCCTACAATGAGCAGTTCTTC
TRBV7-8	.	TRBJ1-2	.	CASSPPGYYGYTF	TGTGCCAGCAGCCCCCCAGGATACTATGGCTACACCTTC
TRBV5-4	.	TRBJ2-3	TRBD1	CASSLRQGDTDTQYF	TGTGCCAGCAGCTTAAGACAGGGTGACACAGATACGCAGTATTTT
TRBV4-1	once	TRBJ1-2	.	CASSPQQGNYGYTF	TGCGCCAGCAGCCCGCAACAGGGAAACTATGGCTACACCTTC
TRBV12-5	.	TRBJ1-1	TRBD1	CASGLDRGTEAFF	TGTGCTAGTGGTCTTGACAGGGGCACTGAAGCTTTCTTT
TRBV21-1	.	TRBJ1-5	.	CASSKARAGESNQPQHF	TGTGCCAGCAGCAAAGCGAGGGCAGGGGAAAGCAATCAGCCCCAGCATTTT
TRBV5-5	.	TRBJ1-1	.	CASSFSGKNVVTEAFF	TGTGCCAGCAGCTTTTCCGGGAAAAACGTTGTCACTGAAGCTTTCTTT
TRBV23-1	.	TRBJ1-1	.	CASSFRVTEAFF	TGCGCCAGCAGTTTCAGGGTAACTGAAGCTTTCTTT
TRBV3-1/TRBV3-2	once	TRBJ2-1	.	CASSQAGLDEQFF	TGTGCCAGCAGCCAAGCGGGGTTGGATGAGCAGTTCTTC
TRBV19	once	TRBJ1-2	TRBD1	CAIGPRDRDYGYTF	TGTGCCATAGGACCGCGGGACAGGGACTATGGCTACACCTTC
TRBV3-1/TRBV3-2	.	TRBJ2-6	TRBD1	CASSQDPPGQGLGGANVLTF	TGTGCCAGCAGCCAAGATCCTCCGGGACAGGGGTTGGGTGGGGCCAACGTCCTGACTTTC
TRBV6-1	.	TRBJ2-7	TRBD2	CASSVSGGAGHYEQYF	TGTGCCAGCAGTGTATCGGGGGGGGCAGGACACTACGAGCAGTACTTC
TRBV7-9	.	TRBJ1-1	.	CASSLQLAGPFTEAFF	TGTGCCAGCAGCTTACAATTAGCGGGGCCCTTCACTGAAGCTTTCTTT
TRBV3-1/TRBV3-2	.	TRBJ1-1	.	CASSHFFEAFF	TGTGCCAGCAGCCATTTCTTCGAAGCTTTCTTT
TRBV6-4	.	TRBJ1-1	.	CASSPTGEMNTEAFF	TGTGCCAGCAGTCCGACAGGCGAGATGAACACTGAAGCTTTCTTT
TRBV2	.	TRBJ1-1	.	CASSEAEGEGNTEAFF	TGTGCCAGCAGTGAAGCAGAGGGGGAGGGGAACACTGAAGCTTTCTTT
TRBV7-9	.	TRBJ1-1	TRBD1	CASSPQDREAFF	TGTGCCAGCAGCCCCCAGGACAGGGAAGCTTTCTTT
TRBV3-1/TRBV3-2	.	TRBJ1-1	.	CASSQAESLEAFF	TGTGCCAGCAGCCAAGCAGAATCCCTTGAAGCTTTCTTT
TRBV11-2	.	TRBJ2-1	TRBD1	CASSHRQGGSYNEQFF	TGTGCCAGCAGCCACCGACAGGGGGGCTCCTACAATGAGCAGTTCTTC
TRBV9	.	TRBJ1-2	.	CASSANSGRNGYTF	TGTGCCAGCAGCGCCAATTCGGGGAGGAATGGCTACACCTTC
TRBV24-1	.	TRBJ2-5	TRBD1	CATSDLPGTGDAETQYF	TGTGCCACCAGTGATTTGCCAGGGACAGGGGATGCGGAGACCCAGTACTTC
TRBV6-1	few	TRBJ2-4	TRBD1	CASSEIRTGGLGKNIQYF	TGTGCCAGCAGTGAAATCAGGACAGGGGGCTTAGGCAAAAACATTCAGTACTTC
TRBV10-2	.	TRBJ1-1	TRBD1	CASRGTGERVTEAFF	TGCGCCAGCAGGGGGACAGGGGAAAGGGTAACTGAAGCTTTCTTT
TRBV27	.	TRBJ1-2	.	CASSQGSAYGYTF	TGTGCCAGCAGTCAGGGCAGCGCCTATGGCTACACCTTC
TRBV21-1	.	TRBJ2-5	.	CASSKEEAGAKPKETQYF	TGTGCCAGCAGCAAAGAGGAGGCGGGGGCGAAACCAAAGGAGACCCAGTACTTC
TRBV19	.	TRBJ1-2	.	CASSPSSTINYGYTF	TGTGCCAGTAGTCCCTCGTCGACTATTAACTATGGCTACACCTTC
TRBV7-2	.	TRBJ2-6	.	CASSIGEAGANVLTF	TGTGCCAGCAGCATTGGGGAGGCTGGGGCCAACGTCCTGACTTTC
TRBV5-1	.	TRBJ1-4	TRBD1	CASRDDRVVEKLFF	TGCGCCAGCAGGGATGACAGGGTAGTCGAAAAACTGTTTTTT
TRBV7-9	.	TRBJ1-1	.	CASSAGFGTEAFF	TGTGCCAGCAGCGCAGGGTTTGGTACTGAAGCTTTCTTT
TRBV30	.	TRBJ1-3	.	CAWSTSGNTIYF	TGTGCCTGGAGTACATCTGGAAACACCATATATTTT
TRBV4-2	once	TRBJ1-1	.	CASSQVEAGEAFF	TGTGCCAGCAGCCAAGTAGAGGCGGGTGAAGCTTTCTTT
TRBV5-1	.	TRBJ1-5	.	CASSLDGYSNQPQHF	TGCGCCAGCAGCTTAGACGGGTATAGCAATCAGCCCCAGCATTTT
TRBV6-5	few	TRBJ2-6	.	CASFPRDSGANVLTF	TGTGCCAGCTTCCCGCGGGACTCTGGGGCCAACGTCCTGACTTTC
TRBV5-1	.	TRBJ2-2	TRBD1	CASKGQTNTGELFF	TGCGCCAGCAAGGGACAGACCAACACCGGGGAGCTGTTTTTT
TRBV5-1	.	TRBJ1-1	.	CASSTGQNTEAFF	TGCGCCAGCAGCACCGGACAGAACACTGAAGCTTTCTTT
TRBV7-9	.	TRBJ2-5	TRBD2	CASSFRTRARLAAETQYF	TGTGCCAGCAGCTTTAGAACACGAGCTAGACTAGCGGCAGAGACCCAGTACTTC
TRBV24-1	.	TRBJ1-2	.	CATSDTRQVNYYGYTF	TGTGCCACCAGTGATACTAGACAGGTTAACTACTATGGCTACACCTTC
TRBV20-1	.	TRBJ1-2	TRBD1	CRPTGIYGYTF	TGCAGACCGACAGGGATCTATGGCTACACCTTC